The 19 T cell receptor beta chains listed next were all sequenced from one sample in a study of blood T cell repertoires in COVID-19. The assay was immunoSEQ multiplex PCR, and TCRdb's table has in-frame clones only and misses some. Of approximately 360,000 clones listed, around 87% are singletons. The specimen sequenced was PBMCs or T cells enriched from blood (not recorded which). The origin of the receptors is a man aged 35-49 years in a cohort exposed to, infected with or recovered from COVID-19 (not recorded which).

This sequence joins TRBV5-4 and TRBJ1-2; TRBD1 agrees at 8 bases. The junction had 6 bases not matched to a gene; V was cut back by 1 base and J by 7 bases. The CDR3 sequence is 14 residues long. Germline V gives CDR1 SGHNT, CDR2 YYREEE (reference sequence). Here the CDR3 reads CASSLYQGASGYTF. The CDR3 DNA follows: TGTGCCAGCAGCTTGTATCAGGGGGCCTCTGGCTACACCTTC.

The chain recombines TRBV19 with TRBJ1-5, with D maybe TRBD1 (6 bases). CDR1 and CDR2 (germline): LNHDA, SQIVND (reference sequence). The CDR3 totals 15 residues. V lost 7 bases and J 0 bases, leaving 13 bases between the germline ends. CDR3 region: CASTLTGYSNQPQHF. The CDR3 nucleotides are TGTGCCAGTACCCTAACAGGGTATAGCAATCAGCCCCAGCATTTT.

The chain recombines TRBV6-5 with TRBJ1-2; 7 bases are shared with TRBD1. CDR1 is MNHEY and CDR2 is SVGAGI in the germline V gene. The CDR3 contains 13 residues. J was trimmed by 3 bases and V by 5 bases; bases with no gene match: 3. The CDR3 protein is CASSTGADYGYTF. CDR3 sequence (DNA): TGTGCCAGCAGTACAGGGGCGGACTATGGCTACACCTTC.

The chain links TRBV7-2 to TRBJ1-5; D is possibly TRBD1 (5 bases). The CDR3 length is 15 residues. Germline-derived CDR1 and CDR2 are SGHTA and FQGNSA. V dropped 5 bases and J dropped 0 bases, with 11 bases sitting between them. Here the CDR3 reads CASSTQGYSNQPQHF. DNA for the CDR3: TGTGCCAGCAGCACTCAGGGATATAGCAATCAGCCCCAGCATTTT.

The genes are TRBV5-1 and TRBJ2-3, with 10 bases fitting TRBD2. The J segment lost 3 bases and the V segment lost 1 base, leaving 2 bases of the junction unmatched. The CDR3 length is 15 residues. Germline V gives CDR1 SGHRS, CDR2 YFSETQ. The CDR3 is CASSLTSGITDTQYF. In nucleotides, the CDR3 is TGCGCCAGCAGCTTGACTAGCGGGATAACAGATACGCAGTATTTT.

The J gene is TRBJ2-1, the V gene TRBV5-4; 8 positions agree with TRBD1. Germline values: CDR1 SGHNT, CDR2 YYREEE (reference sequence). CDR3 length: 15 residues. After removal of 4 bases from V and 4 bases from J, the junction contained 7 bases not matched to a gene. Here the CDR3 reads CASSRRDRKYNEQFF. CDR3 sequence (DNA): TGTGCCAGCAGCCGCCGGGACAGGAAATACAATGAGCAGTTCTTC.

The chain uses TRBV3-1 (or the pseudogene TRBV3-2) and TRBJ1-6, with 8 bases lining up with TRBD1. The CDR3 extends over 18 amino acids. The trim removed 1 base at V and 5 bases at J, leaving 10 bases unmatched. Germline assignment: CDR1 LGHDT and CDR2 YNNKEL (reference sequence). The chain's CDR3 is CASSQGAPSGGNNSPLHF. Written as DNA, the CDR3 is TGTGCCAGCAGCCAAGGGGCCCCATCAGGGGGCAATAATTCACCCCTCCACTTT.

This sequence joins TRBV29-1 and TRBJ1-2; 12 bases match TRBD1. The germline gives CDR1 SQVTM, CDR2 ANQGSEA. J lost 8 bases, V lost 7 bases, and 8 bases had no gene match. This CDR3 is 13 amino acids long. The CDR3 nucleotides read TGCAGCGCCGGGGACAGGGGGCAAGGAGGCTACACCTTC. It yields the protein CSAGDRGQGGYTF. The full variable domain, rest sourced from reference TRBV29-1 and TRBJ1-2, is SAVISQKPSRDICQRGTSLTIQCQVDSQVTMMFWYRQQPGQSLTLIATANQGSEATYESGFVIDKFPISRPNLTFSTLTVSNMSPEDSSIYLCSAGDRGQGGYTFGSGTRLTVV.

V is TRBV5-1 and J is TRBJ2-5; TRBD1 matches at 9 bases. This CDR3 region has 15 residues. The trim removed 0 bases at V and 5 bases at J, leaving 5 bases unmatched. Germline V gene sequence: CDR1 SGHRS, CDR2 YFSETQ. The CDR3 loop is CASSLEDRGIETQYF. In nucleotides, the CDR3 is TGCGCCAGCAGCTTGGAGGACAGGGGTATTGAGACCCAGTACTTC.

CDR3 sequence (DNA): TGTGCCAGCAGTTACTCGGGGACACCCTCCTACGAGCAGTACTTC. Protein sequence: CASSYSGTPSYEQYF. This chain joins TRBV6-5 and TRBJ2-7; D may be TRBD1 (6 bases). CDR1 is MNHEY, CDR2 SVGAGI, per germline. The CDR3 length is 15 residues. V was trimmed by 0 bases and J by 0 bases, leaving 9 bases between them.

About this clone: The junction departs from the called germline gene at one end, perhaps through a read error. The chain's CDR3 is CASSLLAGKENF. The CDR3 bases are TGTGCCAGCAGCTTACTAGCGGGGAAAGAGAATTTT. The chain links TRBV3-1 (or the pseudogene TRBV3-2) to TRBJ2-3, with 10 bases that match TRBD2. Germline loops: CDR1 LGHDT, CDR2 YNNKEL (reference sequence). The CDR3 has 12 amino acids.

Ten or more counts support this clone. The chain couples TRBV28 to TRBJ1-2; the match to TRBD1 covers 8 bases. Germline V gene lookup returns CDR1 MDHEN and CDR2 SYDVKM. CDR3 length: 14 amino acids. The CDR3 nucleotides are TGTGCGTGTCAGGGGGCAGGGGGGTCCTATGGCTACACCTTC. Its protein product is CACQGAGGSYGYTF.

The rearrangement links TRBV19 to TRBJ2-2; TRBD2 matches at 14 bases. Germline V gene data show CDR1 as LNHDA and CDR2 as SQIVND (reference sequence). The V and J ends lost 5 bases and 2 bases, in that order; junction bases with no gene match: 10. This CDR3 spans 19 amino acids. The CDR3 spells CASSFRLAGGLRNTGELFF. The CDR3 DNA is TGTGCCAGTAGTTTCAGACTAGCGGGAGGGCTTAGAAACACCGGGGAGCTGTTTTTT.

This chain joins TRBV9 and TRBJ1-6; D is undetermined. CDR1 and CDR2 (germline): SGDLS, YYNGEE. This CDR3 is built from 14 residues. The germline V and J ends were trimmed by 0 bases and 6 bases, with 7 bases remaining between them. The CDR3 sequence is CASSVVATNSPLHF. CDR3 sequence (DNA): TGTGCCAGCAGCGTAGTGGCCACTAATTCACCCCTCCACTTT.

This clone has only a few counts. The sample contains more than one DNA sequence encoding this CDR3. This chain links TRBV7-2 with TRBJ1-5; D not certain. The V and J ends lost 1 base and 5 bases respectively, with 6 bases between them. The CDR3 loop spans 13 amino acids. Germline V gene sequence: CDR1 SGHTA, CDR2 FQGNSA. CDR3 in DNA: TGTGCCAGCAGCTTAGTTCGCGATCAGCCCCAGCATTTT. Translated: CASSLVRDQPQHF.

This chain joins TRBV28 and TRBJ2-1, with 8 bases that match TRBD2. CDR1 is MDHEN, CDR2 SYDVKM, per germline. The CDR3 runs 16 residues. V gave up 8 bases and J gave up 6 bases; unmatched junction bases: 15. The CDR3 DNA sequence: TGTGCCAGCCGGCGGATTCGGGGACTAGAAGCCAATGAGCAGTTCTTC. It codes for CASRRIRGLEANEQFF.

This chain links TRBV11-2 with TRBJ1-2; D is unresolved. V was shortened by 0 bases and J by 4 bases, with 12 bases between the two germline ends. Per germline, CDR1 SGHAT and CDR2 FQNNGV. This CDR3 comprises 15 residues. CDR3 nucleotides: TGTGCCAGCAGCTTAGATGGGCAGTATTCCTATGGCTACACCTTC. This codes for CASSLDGQYSYGYTF.

The V call is TRBV11-1, the J call TRBJ2-5; 7 nucleotides align to TRBD1. The junction had 5 bases not matched to a gene; V was cut back by 5 bases and J by 5 bases. Germline assignment: CDR1 SGHAT and CDR2 FQDESV (reference sequence). The CDR3 extends over 13 amino acids. CDR3 nucleotides: TGTGCCAGCAGCCAAAGGGGGCTCGAGACCCAGTACTTC. Its protein is CASSQRGLETQYF. Together with reference TRBV11-1 and TRBJ2-5, the CDR3 gives the full variable domain: EAEVAQSPRYKITEKSQAVAFWCDPISGHATLYWYRQILGQGPELLVQFQDESVVDDSQLPKDRFSAERLKGVDSTLKIQPAELGDSAMYLCASSQRGLETQYFGPGTRLLVL.

V is TRBV6-2 or TRBV6-3 and J is TRBJ2-5; no firm D call. Trimming removed 2 bases from V and 5 bases from J, with 12 bases in between. The germline V gene encodes CDR1 MNHEY and CDR2 SVGEGT. This CDR3 has 14 amino acids. CDR3 bases: TGTGCCAGCAGTTACGCCAAGTACATGGAGACCCAGTACTTC. Encoded protein: CASSYAKYMETQYF.